The T cell receptor (beta chain) described here comes from a study of blood T cell repertoires in COVID-19. Overall study: There were acute and convalescent COVID-19 samples, and they came from the United States, Italy and Spain. T cells, B-cell-depleted T cells, or PBMCs supplied cDNA or gDNA.

Per the original data handling: Counts of nucleated cells, estimated from reference gene primer amplification, were obtained. Only in-frame clones appear in the TCRdb table, and some are missing; sequencing was by immunoSEQ multiplex PCR. That table gives V, J and clone size, and the DNA gave D and trimming. The sample yields 100,000 to 150,000 clones, 84% seen once. The V end lost 8 bases, the J end lost 2 bases, and 13 bases lay between the germline ends. There are 13 residues in the CDR3. Germline-derived CDR1 and CDR2 are SNHLY and FYNNEI. The receptor was derived from a woman of 80 years or more with acute or convalescent COVID-19. The rearrangement joins TRBV2 to TRBJ2-7; D is perhaps TRBD2 (7 bases). Sequencing input: peripheral blood. Written as DNA, the CDR3 is TGTGCCAGCCACGCGGGGGCGGCCTACGAGCAGTACTTC. Translated: CASHAGAAYEQYF.